The source of this T cell receptor beta chain is a study of cytomegalovirus exposure and HLA in healthy donors. Deletions cut 4 bases from V and 0 bases from J, with 7 bases between. This CDR3 region has 14 residues. The germline CDR1 and CDR2 sequences are LNHDA and SQIVND (reference sequence). Primers: 60 Vbeta forward and 13 Jbeta reverse. Method: immunoSEQ multiplex PCR; TCRdb's copy keeps in-frame clones and lacks some. The repertoire has 130,000 to 150,000 clones, around 78% of them found once; the top ten carry 2% to 3%. This clone was picked up a small number of times. This receptor was taken from a woman aged 18-30 years in good health and CMV-seropositive. The sample taken for sequencing was PBMCs. The chain carries TRBV19 and TRBJ1-3; no clear D. For the CDR3, the DNA is TGTGCCAGTAGTACTGGGAGCTCTGGAAACACCATATATTTT. Amino acid sequence: CASSTGSSGNTIYF.